This T cell receptor (beta chain) derives from a study of early T cells in non-severe SARS-CoV-2 infection. Germline V gene sequence: CDR1 SQVTM, CDR2 ANQGSEA. V was clipped by 6 bases and J by 3 bases; unmatched bases: 6. There are 13 residues in the CDR3. Each single cDNA molecule received a unique molecular identifier. TCRdb re-analysed the 5' RACE reads in MiXCR, keeping a single row per CDR3 protein. The data contain 56,000 or so distinct CDR3 sequences, over 9.5% of them singletons. The sample holds many counts of this clonotype. The V gene is TRBV29-1, the J gene TRBJ2-7; 9 bases agree with TRBD1. This TCR derives from an adult who was a healthcare worker with PCR-confirmed SARS-CoV-2 infection or an uninfected control (not recorded which). Sequenced sample: whole blood. The CDR3 nucleotides read TGCAGCGTGTCGGGACAGGGTGACTACGAGCAGTACTTC. Its translation: CSVSGQGDYEQYF.